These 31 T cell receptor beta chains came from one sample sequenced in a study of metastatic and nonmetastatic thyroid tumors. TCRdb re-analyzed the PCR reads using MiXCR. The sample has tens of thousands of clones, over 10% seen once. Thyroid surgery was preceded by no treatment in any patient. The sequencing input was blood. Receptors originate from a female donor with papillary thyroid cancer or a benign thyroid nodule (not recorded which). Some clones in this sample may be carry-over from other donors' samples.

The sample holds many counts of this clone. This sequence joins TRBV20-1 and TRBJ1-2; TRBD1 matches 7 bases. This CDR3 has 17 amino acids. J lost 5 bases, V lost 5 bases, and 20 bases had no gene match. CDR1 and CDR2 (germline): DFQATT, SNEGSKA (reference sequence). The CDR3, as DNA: TGCAGTGCTGATACAGGGGCTCGCTCGGGGGGGCTTTATGGCTACACCTTC. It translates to CSADTGARSGGLYGYTF.

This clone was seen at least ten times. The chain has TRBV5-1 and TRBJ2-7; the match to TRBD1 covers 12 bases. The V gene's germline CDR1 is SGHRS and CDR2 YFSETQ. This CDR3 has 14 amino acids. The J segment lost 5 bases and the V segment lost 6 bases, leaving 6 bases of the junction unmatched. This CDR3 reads CASTRGTGGNEQYF. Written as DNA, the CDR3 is TGCGCCAGCACCCGGGGGACAGGGGGCAACGAGCAGTACTTC.

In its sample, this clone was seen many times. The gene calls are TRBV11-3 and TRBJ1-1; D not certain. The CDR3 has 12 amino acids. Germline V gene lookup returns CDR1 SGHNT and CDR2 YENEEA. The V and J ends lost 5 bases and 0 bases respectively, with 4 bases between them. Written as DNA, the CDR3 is TGTGCCAGCAGCCTCCTGAACACTGAAGCTTTCTTT. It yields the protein CASSLLNTEAFF.

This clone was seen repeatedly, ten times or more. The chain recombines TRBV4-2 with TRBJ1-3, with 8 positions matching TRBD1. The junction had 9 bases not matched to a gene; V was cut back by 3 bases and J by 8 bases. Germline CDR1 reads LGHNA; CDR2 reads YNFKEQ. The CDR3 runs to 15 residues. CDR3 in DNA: TGTGCCAGCAGCCAGTCACAGGGGGAACGGGACACCATATATTTT. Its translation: CASSQSQGERDTIYF.

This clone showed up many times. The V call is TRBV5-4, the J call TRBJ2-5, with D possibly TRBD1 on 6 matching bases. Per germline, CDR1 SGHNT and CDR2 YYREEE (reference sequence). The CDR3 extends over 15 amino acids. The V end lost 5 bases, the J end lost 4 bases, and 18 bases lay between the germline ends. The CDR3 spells CASSSSWGHGETQYF. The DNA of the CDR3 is TGTGCCAGCAGTTCCTCGTGGGGGCACGGAGAGACCCAGTACTTC.

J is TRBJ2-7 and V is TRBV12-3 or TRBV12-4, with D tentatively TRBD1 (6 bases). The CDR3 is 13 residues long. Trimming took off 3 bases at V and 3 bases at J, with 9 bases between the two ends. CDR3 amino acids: CASSLDRSYEQYF. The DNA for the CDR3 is TGTGCCAGCAGTTTGGACAGAAGCTACGAGCAGTACTTC.

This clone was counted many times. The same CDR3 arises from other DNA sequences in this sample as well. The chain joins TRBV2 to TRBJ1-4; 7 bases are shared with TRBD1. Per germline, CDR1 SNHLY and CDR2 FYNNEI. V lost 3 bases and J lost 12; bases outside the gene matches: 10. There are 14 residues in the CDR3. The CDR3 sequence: CASSESRGREELFF. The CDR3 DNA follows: TGTGCCAGCAGTGAGAGCAGGGGGAGAGAAGAACTGTTTTTT.

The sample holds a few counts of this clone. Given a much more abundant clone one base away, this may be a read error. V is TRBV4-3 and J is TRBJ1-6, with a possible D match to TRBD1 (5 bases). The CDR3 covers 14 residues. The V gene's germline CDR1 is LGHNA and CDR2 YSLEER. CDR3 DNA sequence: TGCGCCAGCAGCCCAGGGCCCTATAATTCACCCCCCCACTTT. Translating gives CASSPGPYNSPPHF.

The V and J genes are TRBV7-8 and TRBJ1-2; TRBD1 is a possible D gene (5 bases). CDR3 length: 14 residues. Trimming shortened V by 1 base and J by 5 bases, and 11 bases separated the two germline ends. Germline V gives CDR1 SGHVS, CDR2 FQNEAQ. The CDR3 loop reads CASSLGRRVYGYTF. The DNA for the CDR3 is TGTGCCAGCAGCTTAGGTCGCAGGGTATATGGCTACACCTTC.

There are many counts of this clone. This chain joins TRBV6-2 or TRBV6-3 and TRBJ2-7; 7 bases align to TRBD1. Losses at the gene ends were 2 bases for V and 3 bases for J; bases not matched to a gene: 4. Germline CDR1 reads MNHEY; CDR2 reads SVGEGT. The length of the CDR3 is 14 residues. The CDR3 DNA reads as TGTGCCAGCAGTTACGACCAGGGGGTCTACGAGCAGTACTTC. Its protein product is CASSYDQGVYEQYF.

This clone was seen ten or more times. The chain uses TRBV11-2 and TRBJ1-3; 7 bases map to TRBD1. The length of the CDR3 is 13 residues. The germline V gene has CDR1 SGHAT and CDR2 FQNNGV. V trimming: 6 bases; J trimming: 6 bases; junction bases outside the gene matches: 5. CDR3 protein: CASSRTGENTIYF. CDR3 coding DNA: TGTGCCAGCAGTCGGACAGGAGAAAACACCATATATTTT.

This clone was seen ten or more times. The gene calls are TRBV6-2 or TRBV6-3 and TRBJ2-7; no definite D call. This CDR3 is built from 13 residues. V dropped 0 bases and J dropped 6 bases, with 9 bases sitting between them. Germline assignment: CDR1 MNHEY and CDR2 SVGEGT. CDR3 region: CASSYSSSREQYF. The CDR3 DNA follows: TGTGCCAGCAGTTACTCTAGCTCCCGCGAGCAGTACTTC.

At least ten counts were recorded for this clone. CDR3: CASSYDRGRSYNEQFF. CDR3 in DNA: TGTGCCAGCAGCTATGACCGGGGGCGATCGTATAATGAGCAGTTCTTC. The rearrangement joins TRBV5-4 to TRBJ2-1; D tentatively reads TRBD1 or TRBD2 (6 bases each). CDR3 length: 16 amino acids. The V and J ends lost 3 bases and 7 bases respectively, with 20 bases between them. Per the germline V gene, CDR1 is SGHNT and CDR2 is YYREEE (reference sequence).

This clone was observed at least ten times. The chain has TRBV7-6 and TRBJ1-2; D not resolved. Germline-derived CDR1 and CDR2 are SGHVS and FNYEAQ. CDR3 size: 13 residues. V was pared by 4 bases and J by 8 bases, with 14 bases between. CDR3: CASSYEGVKGYTF. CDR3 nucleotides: TGTGCCAGCAGCTACGAAGGCGTTAAGGGCTACACCTTC.

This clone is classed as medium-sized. The CDR3 loop reads CASSLSSKETQYF. CDR3 in DNA: TGTGCCAGCAGTTTATCGAGTAAAGAGACCCAGTACTTC. This chain links TRBV27 with TRBJ2-5; D ambiguous. Germline values: CDR1 MNHEY, CDR2 SMNVEV (reference sequence). V lost 0 bases and J lost 3, with 5 bases in between. The CDR3 consists of 13 residues.

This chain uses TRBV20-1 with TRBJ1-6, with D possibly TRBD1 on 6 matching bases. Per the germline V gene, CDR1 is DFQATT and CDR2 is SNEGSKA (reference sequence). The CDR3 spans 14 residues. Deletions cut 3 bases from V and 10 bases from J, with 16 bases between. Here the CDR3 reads CSARGTGWGSPLHF. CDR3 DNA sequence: TGCAGTGCTAGGGGAACAGGGTGGGGATCACCCCTCCACTTT.

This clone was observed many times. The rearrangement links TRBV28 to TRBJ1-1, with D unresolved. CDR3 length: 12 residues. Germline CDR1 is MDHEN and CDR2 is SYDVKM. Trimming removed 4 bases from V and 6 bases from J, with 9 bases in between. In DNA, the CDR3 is TGTGCCAGCAGTTCAGTGTTAGCTGAAGCTTTCTTT. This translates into CASSSVLAEAFF. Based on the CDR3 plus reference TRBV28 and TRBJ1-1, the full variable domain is DVKVTQSSRYLVKRTGEKVFLECVQDMDHENMFWYRQDPGLGLRLIYFSYDVKMKEKGDIPEGYSVSREKKERFSLILESASTNQTSMYLCASSSVLAEAFFGQGTRLTVV.

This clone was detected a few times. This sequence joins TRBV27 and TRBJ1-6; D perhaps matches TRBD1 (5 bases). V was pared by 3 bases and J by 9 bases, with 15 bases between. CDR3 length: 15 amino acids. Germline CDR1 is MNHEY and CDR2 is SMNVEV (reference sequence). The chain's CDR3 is CASSFVQERGSPLHF. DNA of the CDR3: TGTGCCAGCAGTTTCGTACAGGAAAGGGGTTCACCCCTCCACTTT.

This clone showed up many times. CDR3 in amino acids: CSAILLRASEQYF. Written as DNA, the CDR3 is TGCAGTGCTATACTACTTAGGGCGTCCGAGCAGTACTTC. The chain couples TRBV20-1 to TRBJ2-7; D remains unclear. The CDR3 totals 13 residues. Germline lookup yields CDR1 DFQATT and CDR2 SNEGSKA (reference sequence). V was clipped by 4 bases and J by 6 bases, with 16 bases between them.

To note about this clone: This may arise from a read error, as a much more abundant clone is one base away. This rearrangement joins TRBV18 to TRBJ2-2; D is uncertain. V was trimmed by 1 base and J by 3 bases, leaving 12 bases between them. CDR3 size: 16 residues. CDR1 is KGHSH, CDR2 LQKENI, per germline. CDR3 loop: CASSPRGFVDTGELFF. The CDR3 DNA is TGTGCCAGCTCACCACGGGGTTTTGTCGACACCGGGGAGCTGTTTTTT.

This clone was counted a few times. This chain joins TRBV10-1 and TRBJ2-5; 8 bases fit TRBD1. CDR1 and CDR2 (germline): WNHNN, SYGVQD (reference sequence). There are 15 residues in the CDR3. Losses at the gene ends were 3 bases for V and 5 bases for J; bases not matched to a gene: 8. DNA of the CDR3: TGCGCCAGCAGTGACACAGGGGGGCCCCAGGAGACCCAGTACTTC. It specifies CASSDTGGPQETQYF.

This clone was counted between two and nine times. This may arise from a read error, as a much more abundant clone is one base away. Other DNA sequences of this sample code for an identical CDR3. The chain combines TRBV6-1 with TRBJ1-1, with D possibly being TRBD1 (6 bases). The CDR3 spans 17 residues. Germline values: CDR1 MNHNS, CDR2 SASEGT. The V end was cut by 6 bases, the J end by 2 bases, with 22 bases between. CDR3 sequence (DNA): TGTGCCAGCAGGGGGGGGCCGACAGGAACTCTTAACACTGAAGCTTTCTTT. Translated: CASRGGPTGTLNTEAFF.

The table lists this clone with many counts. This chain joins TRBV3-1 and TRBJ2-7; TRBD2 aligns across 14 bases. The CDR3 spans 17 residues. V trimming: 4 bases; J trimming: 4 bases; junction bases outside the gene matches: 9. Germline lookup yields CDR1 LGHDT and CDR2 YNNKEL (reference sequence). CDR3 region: CASSPAGLAGGGYEQYF. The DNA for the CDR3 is TGTGCCAGCAGCCCGGCAGGACTAGCGGGAGGCGGGTACGAGCAGTACTTC.

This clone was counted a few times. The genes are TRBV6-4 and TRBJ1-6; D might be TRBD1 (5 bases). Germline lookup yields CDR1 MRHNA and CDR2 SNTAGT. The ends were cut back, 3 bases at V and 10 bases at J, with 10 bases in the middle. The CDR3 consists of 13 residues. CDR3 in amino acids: CASSEEGESPLHF. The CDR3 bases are TGTGCCAGCAGTGAAGAAGGGGAGTCACCCCTCCACTTT.

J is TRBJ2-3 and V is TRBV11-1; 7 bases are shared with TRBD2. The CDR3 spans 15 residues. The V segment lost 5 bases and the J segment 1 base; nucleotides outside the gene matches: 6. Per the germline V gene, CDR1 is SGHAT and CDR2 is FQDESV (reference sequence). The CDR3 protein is CASSPRTSCTDTQYF. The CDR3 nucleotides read TGTGCCAGCAGCCCCAGGACTAGTTGCACAGATACGCAGTATTTT.

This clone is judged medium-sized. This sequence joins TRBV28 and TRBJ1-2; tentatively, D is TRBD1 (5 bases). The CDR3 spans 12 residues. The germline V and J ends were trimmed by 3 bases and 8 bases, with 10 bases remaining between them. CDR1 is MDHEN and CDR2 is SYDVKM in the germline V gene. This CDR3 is CASSFGGDGYTF. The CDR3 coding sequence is TGTGCCAGCAGTTTCGGGGGGGACGGCTACACCTTC.

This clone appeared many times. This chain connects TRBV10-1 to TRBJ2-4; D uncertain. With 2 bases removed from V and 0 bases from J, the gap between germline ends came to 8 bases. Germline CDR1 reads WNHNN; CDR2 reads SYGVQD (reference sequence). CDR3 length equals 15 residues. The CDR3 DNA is TGCGCCAGCAGTGAGAAGAACCTAGCCAAAAACATTCAGTACTTC. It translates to CASSEKNLAKNIQYF.

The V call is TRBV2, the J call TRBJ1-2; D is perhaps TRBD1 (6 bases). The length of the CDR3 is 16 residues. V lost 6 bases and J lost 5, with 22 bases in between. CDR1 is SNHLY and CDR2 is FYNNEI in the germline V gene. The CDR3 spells CASRIGTLVGIYGYTF. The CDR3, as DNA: TGTGCCAGCAGGATAGGGACATTGGTTGGTATATATGGCTACACCTTC.

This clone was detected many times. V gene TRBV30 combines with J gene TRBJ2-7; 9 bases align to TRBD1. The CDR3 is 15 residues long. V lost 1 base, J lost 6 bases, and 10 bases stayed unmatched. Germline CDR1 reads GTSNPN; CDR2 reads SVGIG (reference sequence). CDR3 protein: CAWSATGGYRVEQYF. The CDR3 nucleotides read TGTGCCTGGAGTGCAACAGGGGGCTATAGGGTCGAGCAGTACTTC.

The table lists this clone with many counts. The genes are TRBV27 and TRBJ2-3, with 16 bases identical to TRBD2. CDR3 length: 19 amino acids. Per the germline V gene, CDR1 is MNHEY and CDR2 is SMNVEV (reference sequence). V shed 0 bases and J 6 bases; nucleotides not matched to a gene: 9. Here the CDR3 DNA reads TGTGCCAGCAGTTTATCGTTCCCGGGACTAGCGGGAGGGCGGGATACGCAGTATTTT. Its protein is CASSLSFPGLAGGRDTQYF.

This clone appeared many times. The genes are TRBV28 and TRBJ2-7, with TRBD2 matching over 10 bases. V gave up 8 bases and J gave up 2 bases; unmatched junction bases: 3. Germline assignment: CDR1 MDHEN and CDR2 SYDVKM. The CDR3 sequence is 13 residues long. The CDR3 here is CASGGLAAYEQYF. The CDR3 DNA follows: TGTGCCAGCGGTGGACTAGCGGCCTACGAGCAGTACTTC.